The sequence of this TCR beta chain was determined in a study of T cells in Graves' hyperthyroidism and ophthalmopathy. V trimming: 5 bases; J trimming: 7 bases; junction bases outside the gene matches: 8. Germline V gene lookup returns CDR1 MNHNS and CDR2 SASEGT. The CDR3 runs 15 residues. TCR beta CDR3 sequences were amplified from RNA transcripts. The HTBI set primed first-round TCR CDR3 RT-PCR. TCRdb independently ran MiXCR on the multiplex PCR reads; one entry per CDR3 protein. The profile covers under 450,000 distinct CDR3 sequences, with approximately 14% appearing a single time and approximately 8% taken by the ten largest. Newly diagnosed hyperthyroidism patients aged 18 to 65 years had disease lasting under 2 months.

The specimen sequenced was blood. The TCR sequence derives from a woman under 30 with Graves' hyperthyroidism. The chain has TRBV6-1 and TRBJ2-1, with 10 positions matching TRBD2. The CDR3 nucleotides read TGTGCCAGCAGTCTAGCGGGAGTGGGGGTAAATGAGCAGTTCTTC. This sequence encodes CASSLAGVGVNEQFF.